A selection of T cell receptor beta chains follows, all from one sample in a study of blood T cell repertoires in COVID-19. Here immunoSEQ multiplex PCR was the method, and the copy in TCRdb shows in-frame clones only, minus some. The sample consists of about 36,000 clones, roughly nine tenths of them appearing once. Sequencing was performed on peripheral blood. These TCRs come from a man aged 55 to 70 with acute or convalescent COVID-19. Each CDR3 is given with its conserved first and last residue. Each record gives: J gene, CDR3 length, D gene, V gene, clone size, CDR3 protein, CDR3 DNA. A D gene is named only where the DNA matches it firmly. A clone size is listed for some rows: how often the clone was seen (once, few, many), or a class if it is expanded.

j_gene: TRBJ1-2
len: 15
d_gene: NA
v_gene: TRBV9
abundance: NA
CDR3aa: CASSVEGGGNYGYTF
CDR3nt: TGTGCCAGCAGCGTAGAGGGGGGAGGGAACTATGGCTACACCTTC

j_gene: TRBJ1-4
len: 15
d_gene: NA
v_gene: TRBV7-9
abundance: NA
CDR3aa: CASSLPAGIGEKLFF
CDR3nt: TGTGCCAGCAGCTTACCGGCAGGGATAGGTGAAAAACTGTTTTTT

j_gene: TRBJ2-2
len: 13
d_gene: NA
v_gene: TRBV9
abundance: NA
CDR3aa: CASSVVFSGELFF
CDR3nt: TGTGCCAGCAGCGTAGTTTTCTCCGGGGAGCTGTTTTTT

j_gene: TRBJ1-5
len: 13
d_gene: NA
v_gene: TRBV9
abundance: NA
CDR3aa: CASSVAGDQPQHF
CDR3nt: TGTGCCAGCAGCGTAGCGGGGGATCAGCCCCAGCATTTT

j_gene: TRBJ2-3
len: 15
d_gene: NA
v_gene: TRBV24-1
abundance: NA
CDR3aa: CATSEPGRVTDTQYF
CDR3nt: TGTGCCACCAGTGAGCCGGGCAGGGTGACAGATACGCAGTATTTT

j_gene: TRBJ1-4
len: 13
d_gene: NA
v_gene: TRBV19
abundance: few
CDR3aa: CASSLQANEKLFF
CDR3nt: TGTGCCAGTAGTCTACAGGCGAATGAAAAACTGTTTTTT

j_gene: TRBJ1-1
len: 12
d_gene: NA
v_gene: TRBV30
abundance: NA
CDR3aa: CAWRRGSTEAFF
CDR3nt: TGTGCCTGGAGAAGGGGAAGCACTGAAGCTTTCTTT

j_gene: TRBJ1-4
len: 14
d_gene: NA
v_gene: TRBV5-1
abundance: NA
CDR3aa: CASSLDRVNEKLFF
CDR3nt: TGCGCCAGCAGCTTGGACCGAGTTAATGAAAAACTGTTTTTT

j_gene: TRBJ2-2
len: 18
d_gene: NA
v_gene: TRBV4-1
abundance: NA
CDR3aa: CASSLVWSSQLDTGELFF
CDR3nt: TGCGCCAGCAGCCTCGTTTGGTCTAGCCAGTTAGACACCGGGGAGCTGTTTTTT

j_gene: TRBJ1-1
len: 12
d_gene: NA
v_gene: TRBV2
abundance: few
CDR3aa: CARSDRNTEAFF
CDR3nt: TGTGCCAGAAGTGACAGGAACACTGAAGCTTTCTTT

j_gene: TRBJ2-2
len: 14
d_gene: TRBD2
v_gene: TRBV11-2
abundance: NA
CDR3aa: CASGKAGLYGELFF
CDR3nt: TGTGCCAGCGGCAAAGCGGGACTCTACGGGGAGCTGTTTTTT

j_gene: TRBJ2-1
len: 11
d_gene: NA
v_gene: TRBV7-6
abundance: NA
CDR3aa: CASSVLDEQFF
CDR3nt: TGTGCCAGCAGCGTACTAGATGAGCAGTTCTTC

j_gene: TRBJ1-6
len: 15
d_gene: TRBD1
v_gene: TRBV18
abundance: NA
CDR3aa: CASSQGTGNDSPLHF
CDR3nt: TGTGCCAGCTCACAAGGGACAGGGAATGATTCACCCCTCCACTTT

j_gene: TRBJ2-5
len: 15
d_gene: TRBD1
v_gene: TRBV4-1
abundance: NA
CDR3aa: CASSHNDRDQETQYF
CDR3nt: TGCGCCAGCAGCCACAATGACAGGGATCAAGAGACCCAGTACTTC

j_gene: TRBJ2-4
len: 15
d_gene: NA
v_gene: TRBV9
abundance: NA
CDR3aa: CASSVAPRRENIQYF
CDR3nt: TGTGCCAGCAGCGTAGCGCCCCGGAGGGAAAACATTCAGTACTTC

j_gene: TRBJ2-3
len: 17
d_gene: NA
v_gene: TRBV19
abundance: NA
CDR3aa: CASALMVVAGLGYTQYF
CDR3nt: TGTGCCAGTGCACTGATGGTGGTTGCGGGGTTAGGTTATACGCAGTATTTT

j_gene: TRBJ2-3
len: 14
d_gene: NA
v_gene: TRBV29-1
abundance: NA
CDR3aa: CSVPRDWVTDTQYF
CDR3nt: TGCAGCGTCCCCAGGGATTGGGTCACAGATACGCAGTATTTT

j_gene: TRBJ2-1
len: 11
d_gene: NA
v_gene: TRBV28
abundance: NA
CDR3aa: CASSPYNEQFF
CDR3nt: TGTGCCAGCAGTCCGTACAATGAGCAGTTCTTC

j_gene: TRBJ1-1
len: 13
d_gene: NA
v_gene: TRBV7-2
abundance: NA
CDR3aa: CASSIFPVAEAFF
CDR3nt: TGTGCCAGCAGCATATTTCCGGTGGCTGAAGCTTTCTTT

j_gene: TRBJ2-2
len: 13
d_gene: NA
v_gene: TRBV15
abundance: NA
CDR3aa: CATSSSVNGELFF
CDR3nt: TGTGCCACCAGCAGTTCGGTTAACGGGGAGCTGTTTTTT

j_gene: TRBJ2-3
len: 15
d_gene: TRBD2
v_gene: TRBV7-2
abundance: NA
CDR3aa: CASNPLAGGEITQYF
CDR3nt: TGTGCCAGCAACCCCCTAGCGGGAGGTGAGATTACGCAGTATTTT

j_gene: TRBJ2-7
len: 10
d_gene: NA
v_gene: TRBV20-1
abundance: NA
CDR3aa: CSATPDEQYF
CDR3nt: TGCAGTGCTACCCCAGACGAGCAGTACTTC

j_gene: TRBJ2-2
len: 13
d_gene: TRBD1
v_gene: TRBV2
abundance: NA
CDR3aa: CASKDRGPGELFF
CDR3nt: TGTGCCAGCAAGGACAGGGGGCCCGGGGAGCTGTTTTTT

j_gene: TRBJ2-7
len: 13
d_gene: NA
v_gene: TRBV29-1
abundance: NA
CDR3aa: CSVEETASYEQYF
CDR3nt: TGCAGCGTTGAAGAGACAGCCTCCTACGAGCAGTACTTC

j_gene: TRBJ2-5
len: 14
d_gene: NA
v_gene: TRBV24-1
abundance: NA
CDR3aa: CAAENRADQETQYF
CDR3nt: TGTGCCGCCGAAAACAGGGCGGACCAAGAGACCCAGTACTTC

j_gene: TRBJ2-7
len: 16
d_gene: TRBD1
v_gene: TRBV7-8
abundance: NA
CDR3aa: CASSLTRSPGQDEQYF
CDR3nt: TGTGCCAGCAGCCTCACGAGATCACCGGGACAGGACGAGCAGTACTTC

j_gene: TRBJ2-1
len: 13
d_gene: TRBD1
v_gene: TRBV2
abundance: NA
CDR3aa: CASSRQGDNEQFF
CDR3nt: TGTGCCAGCAGCCGACAGGGAGACAATGAGCAGTTCTTC

j_gene: TRBJ1-2
len: 15
d_gene: NA
v_gene: TRBV18
abundance: NA
CDR3aa: CASSPVGQLNYGYTF
CDR3nt: TGTGCCAGCTCACCGGTGGGGCAGCTTAACTATGGCTACACCTTC

j_gene: TRBJ2-3
len: 15
d_gene: NA
v_gene: TRBV6-5
abundance: NA
CDR3aa: CASRSASVVPDTQYF
CDR3nt: TGTGCCAGCAGGAGTGCTAGCGTAGTTCCAGATACGCAGTATTTT

j_gene: TRBJ2-7
len: 14
d_gene: NA
v_gene: TRBV28
abundance: few
CDR3aa: CASNTGTVNYEQYF
CDR3nt: TGTGCCAGCAACACCGGGACTGTTAACTACGAGCAGTACTTC

j_gene: TRBJ1-5
len: 13
d_gene: NA
v_gene: TRBV7-6
abundance: NA
CDR3aa: CASSPGINQPQHF
CDR3nt: TGTGCCAGCAGCCCGGGAATCAATCAGCCCCAGCATTTT

j_gene: TRBJ2-5
len: 15
d_gene: NA
v_gene: TRBV29-1
abundance: NA
CDR3aa: CSVEPMQGRQETQYF
CDR3nt: TGCAGCGTTGAACCTATGCAGGGTCGCCAGGAGACCCAGTACTTC

j_gene: TRBJ2-2
len: 16
d_gene: TRBD2
v_gene: TRBV3-1/TRBV3-2
abundance: NA
CDR3aa: CASSWTSGSHTGELFF
CDR3nt: TGTGCCAGCAGCTGGACTAGCGGGAGTCATACCGGGGAGCTGTTTTTT

j_gene: TRBJ1-2
len: 14
d_gene: NA
v_gene: TRBV27
abundance: NA
CDR3aa: CASSPNQQGYGYTF
CDR3nt: TGTGCCAGCAGCCCTAACCAACAGGGATATGGCTACACCTTC

j_gene: TRBJ2-1
len: 13
d_gene: NA
v_gene: TRBV19
abundance: NA
CDR3aa: CASRTPNTDEQFF
CDR3nt: TGTGCCAGTAGAACCCCTAATACCGATGAGCAGTTCTTC

j_gene: TRBJ1-2
len: 11
d_gene: NA
v_gene: TRBV29-1
abundance: NA
CDR3aa: CSVEQGYGYTF
CDR3nt: TGCAGCGTTGAACAGGGCTATGGCTACACCTTC

j_gene: TRBJ2-3
len: 17
d_gene: TRBD2
v_gene: TRBV19
abundance: NA
CDR3aa: CASSGGRLARSTDTQYF
CDR3nt: TGTGCCAGTAGTGGGGGACGACTAGCCCGTAGCACAGATACGCAGTATTTT

j_gene: TRBJ2-4
len: 16
d_gene: NA
v_gene: TRBV5-1
abundance: NA
CDR3aa: CASSAATAIAKNIQYF
CDR3nt: TGCGCCAGCAGCGCCGCGACAGCGATAGCCAAAAACATTCAGTACTTC

j_gene: TRBJ1-1
len: 14
d_gene: NA
v_gene: TRBV9
abundance: NA
CDR3aa: CASSRVAGDTEAFF
CDR3nt: TGTGCCAGCAGCCGGGTAGCGGGAGACACTGAAGCTTTCTTT

j_gene: TRBJ2-5
len: 16
d_gene: TRBD2
v_gene: TRBV13
abundance: NA
CDR3aa: CASSQRGTRKQETQYF
CDR3nt: TGTGCCAGCAGTCAAAGAGGGACTAGAAAACAAGAGACCCAGTACTTC

j_gene: TRBJ1-2
len: 13
d_gene: NA
v_gene: TRBV28
abundance: once
CDR3aa: CASSPGVRYGYTF
CDR3nt: TGTGCCAGCAGCCCGGGGGTTCGCTATGGCTACACCTTC

j_gene: TRBJ2-5
len: 15
d_gene: TRBD1
v_gene: TRBV5-5
abundance: NA
CDR3aa: CASSPDRAAEETQYF
CDR3nt: TGTGCCAGCAGCCCGGACAGGGCAGCGGAAGAGACCCAGTACTTC

j_gene: TRBJ2-1
len: 12
d_gene: NA
v_gene: TRBV6-6
abundance: NA
CDR3aa: CASRGRSGEQFF
CDR3nt: TGTGCCAGCAGAGGCCGGAGTGGTGAGCAGTTCTTC

j_gene: TRBJ1-2
len: 13
d_gene: NA
v_gene: TRBV6-1
abundance: NA
CDR3aa: CASSEASSYGYTF
CDR3nt: TGTGCCAGCAGTGAAGCATCGTCTTATGGCTACACCTTC

j_gene: TRBJ2-4
len: 16
d_gene: NA
v_gene: TRBV5-6
abundance: once
CDR3aa: CASSFDRLSAKNIQYF
CDR3nt: TGTGCCAGCAGCTTCGACAGGTTATCAGCCAAAAACATTCAGTACTTC

j_gene: TRBJ2-4
len: 14
d_gene: NA
v_gene: TRBV5-1
abundance: NA
CDR3aa: CASSERSSEVIQYF
CDR3nt: TGCGCCAGCAGCGAGCGCTCCAGTGAAGTCATTCAGTACTTC

j_gene: TRBJ1-2
len: 14
d_gene: NA
v_gene: TRBV11-3
abundance: NA
CDR3aa: CASSFGDTNYGYTF
CDR3nt: TGTGCCAGCAGCTTCGGTGACACAAACTATGGCTACACCTTC

j_gene: TRBJ2-2
len: 17
d_gene: TRBD1
v_gene: TRBV19
abundance: NA
CDR3aa: CASSPKTGGRYSGELFF
CDR3nt: TGTGCCAGTAGTCCGAAGACAGGGGGCCGTTACTCCGGGGAGCTGTTTTTT